This entry lists 27 T cell receptor beta chains sequenced from one sample in a study of T cells in women clearing cervical HPV infection. The protocol was immunoSEQ multiplex PCR, while the TCRdb copy is restricted to in-frame clones and leaves out a portion. This sample's clone table lists fewer than 35,000 clones. Sequencing was carried out using blood buffy coat. The receptors originated from a woman aged 18 to 69 with a cervical HPV16 infection that either progressed to CIN3+ or cleared (not recorded which).

Note on this clone: The DNA ends 3 residues before the CDR3 does, and the rest of the CDR3 is filled in from the germline J gene. The chain employs TRBV20-1 and TRBJ1-4, with 8 nucleotides matching TRBD1. The junction had 11 bases not matched to a gene; V was cut back by 0 bases and J by 8 bases. CDR3 length: 16 residues. Germline V gene lookup returns CDR1 DFQATT and CDR2 SNEGSKA (reference sequence). The CDR3 region is CSARESVTGVREKLFF. Partial CDR3 DNA: TGCAGTGCTAGAGAATCGGTGACAGGGGTTAGGGAAAAA.

On this clone: Read data end 3 residues before the CDR3 end; the end is taken from the germline J gene. The chain couples TRBV2 to TRBJ2-3; D remains ambiguous. CDR1 and CDR2 from the germline V gene are SNHLY and FYNNEI. The CDR3 extends over 14 amino acids. The CDR3 bases that were read are TGTGCCAGCAGTGAACTGTATAGCAATCAGCCG. It encodes CASSELYSNQP. The entire CDR3 sequence reads CASSELYSNQPQYF. The whole variable domain, filled in from reference TRBV2 and TRBJ2-3, reads EPEVTQTPSHQVTQMGQEVILRCVPISNHLYFYWYRQILGQKVEFLVSFYNNEISEKSEIFDDQFSVERPDGSNFTLKIRSTKLEDSAMYFCASSELYSNQPQYFGPGTRLTVL.

About this clone: The read comes to an end 3 residues before the CDR3 does, leaving the germline J gene to fill in the end. The chain combines TRBV7-9 with TRBJ2-2, with 7 bases lining up with TRBD2. Germline V gene data show CDR1 as SEHNR and CDR2 as FQNEAQ (reference sequence). The CDR3 is 15 amino acids. V lost 5 bases, J lost 2 bases, and 5 bases stayed unmatched. The covered CDR3 bases are TGTGCCAGCAGCCCACGGGGGGTTAACACCGGGGAG. It codes for CASSPRGVNTGE. In full, the CDR3 is CASSPRGVNTGELFF.

A word on this clone: The read falls 3 residues short of the CDR3 end, and the missing part is taken from the germline J gene. The chain is built from TRBV20-1 and TRBJ2-1; 7 bases are shared with TRBD1. The germline CDR1 and CDR2 sequences are DFQATT and SNEGSKA (reference sequence). V lost 3 bases and J lost 1; bases outside the gene matches: 21. The CDR3 is 20 amino acids. The CDR3: CSASTPFSASQGESYNEQFF. The sequenced CDR3 bases are TGCAGTGCTAGTACACCGTTTAGTGCCAGCCAGGGGGAATCCTACAATGAG.

As concerns this clone: The CDR3 end falls 3 residues outside the read, so it is completed with the germline J gene. This rearrangement joins TRBV7-9 to TRBJ1-5; D remains ambiguous. The V gene's germline CDR1 is SEHNR and CDR2 FQNEAQ (reference sequence). V was pared by 5 bases and J by 6 bases, with 8 bases between. This CDR3 has 12 amino acids. CDR3 sequence reads: CASSPGAQPQHF. CDR3 bases read: TGTGCCAGCAGCCCCGGTGCTCAGCCC.

As regards this clone: Read data end 3 residues before the CDR3 end; the end is taken from the germline J gene. The V call is TRBV7-9, the J call TRBJ1-2; unclear D gene. Deletions cut 0 bases from V and 3 bases from J, with 8 bases between. Germline V gene sequence: CDR1 SEHNR, CDR2 FQNEAQ (reference sequence). The length of the CDR3 is 14 residues. CDR3 DNA, as far as it was read: TGTGCCAGCAGCTTAGCGGCAGGCGACTATGGC. It codes for CASSLAAGDYG. The entire CDR3 sequence reads CASSLAAGDYGYTF.

On this clone itself: Sequencing ends 3 residues short of the CDR3 end; the germline J gene provides the rest. The chain recombines TRBV20-1 with TRBJ1-1; D perhaps matches TRBD1 (6 bases). The CDR3 is 16 amino acids. Germline CDR1 reads DFQATT; CDR2 reads SNEGSKA (reference sequence). The CDR3 is CSARDLEQGLSQEAFF. The sequenced CDR3 bases are TGCAGTGCTAGAGATCTCGAACAGGGTCTATCCCAGGAA.

About this clone itself: The read stops 3 residues short of the end of the CDR3; the missing end is completed from the germline J gene. This chain connects TRBV2 to TRBJ2-3, with a tentative D call TRBD1 (5 bases). The CDR3 covers 15 residues. Germline CDR1 SNHLY, CDR2 FYNNEI. The V end was cut by 6 bases, the J end by 0 bases, with 13 bases between. Incomplete CDR3 DNA: TGTGCCAGCAGGGGGCCCTCGTCTAGCACAGATACG. Translated, it gives CASRGPSSSTDT. The entire CDR3 protein is CASRGPSSSTDTQYF.

Regarding this clone: The read comes to an end 3 residues before the CDR3 does, leaving the germline J gene to fill in the end. The chain uses TRBV19 and TRBJ2-5; D remains ambiguous. The CDR3 sequence is 13 residues long. Germline values: CDR1 LNHDA, CDR2 SQIVND (reference sequence). Between the trimmed V and J ends, which lost 1 base and 0 bases, there was a span of 3 bases. CDR3 in amino acids: CASSIANQETQYF. CDR3 bases read: TGTGCCAGTAGTATAGCCAACCAAGAGACC. Complete variable domain (other parts from reference TRBV19 and TRBJ2-5): DGGITQSPKYLFRKEGQNVTLSCEQNLNHDAMYWYRQDPGQGLRLIYYSQIVNDFQKGDIAEGYSVSREKKESFPLTVTSAQKNPTAFYLCASSIANQETQYFGPGTRLLVL.

About this clone: The read ends 3 residues shy of where the CDR3 ends; the end is completed using the germline J gene. The chain couples TRBV19 to TRBJ2-5; D is possibly TRBD2 (6 bases). The CDR3 extends over 13 amino acids. Germline-derived CDR1 and CDR2 are LNHDA and SQIVND (reference sequence). V dropped 3 bases and J dropped 4 bases, with 9 bases sitting between them. The part of the CDR3 DNA that was read is TGTGCCAGTAGTATGACTAGGACAGAGACC. This codes for CASSMTRTET. The entire CDR3 sequence reads CASSMTRTETQYF.

Comments on this clone: From the germline J gene comes the end of the CDR3, since the read stops 3 residues before it. The chain joins TRBV6-2 or TRBV6-3 to TRBJ2-1, with 10 bases that match TRBD1. The germline V gene has CDR1 MNHEY and CDR2 SVGEGT. The trim removed 6 bases at V and 5 bases at J, leaving 4 bases unmatched. The CDR3 is made up of 14 amino acids. CDR3 DNA, as far as it was read: TGTGCCAGCAGGCGGACAGGGGGTAACAATGAG. As protein: CASRRTGGNNE. The complete CDR3 protein is CASRRTGGNNEQFF.

Regarding this clone: Coverage ceases 3 residues before the CDR3 finishes, and the germline J gene fills in the end. The chain couples TRBV19 to TRBJ1-1; 7 bases match TRBD1. The J segment lost 1 base and the V segment lost 5 bases, leaving 4 bases of the junction unmatched. This CDR3 is 14 amino acids long. Germline V gene data show CDR1 as LNHDA and CDR2 as SQIVND (reference sequence). The CDR3 DNA, read in part, is TGTGCCAGTAGTTTCCGACAGGGGAACACTGAA. Its protein product is CASSFRQGNTE. The entire CDR3 is CASSFRQGNTEAFF. Supplemented by reference TRBV19 and TRBJ1-1, the full variable domain reads DGGITQSPKYLFRKEGQNVTLSCEQNLNHDAMYWYRQDPGQGLRLIYYSQIVNDFQKGDIAEGYSVSREKKESFPLTVTSAQKNPTAFYLCASSFRQGNTEAFFGQGTRLTVV.

Comments on this clone: The read comes to an end 3 residues before the CDR3 does, leaving the germline J gene to fill in the end. The chain employs TRBV20-1 and TRBJ2-3; D might be TRBD1 (5 bases). The CDR3 loop spans 12 amino acids. The germline CDR1 and CDR2 sequences are DFQATT and SNEGSKA (reference sequence). The CDR3 is CSASWGSGTQYF. The CDR3 DNA, read in part, is TGCAGTGCTAGTTGGGGCTCTGGCACG.

This CDR3 is CASSIQQGQPQHF. Incomplete CDR3 DNA: TGTGCCAGCAGCATCCAACAGGGTCAGCCC. The chain joins TRBV7-3 to TRBJ1-5, with D tentatively TRBD1 (6 bases). The read falls 3 residues short of the CDR3 end, and the missing part is taken from the germline J gene. Looked up from germline, CDR1 is SGHTA and CDR2 is FQGTGA. This CDR3 is built from 13 residues. V shed 5 bases and J shed 6 bases, with 11 bases lying between them.

On this clone itself: Read sequence stops 3 residues before the CDR3 end, and the germline J gene provides the missing end. The rearrangement uses TRBV7-9 and TRBJ1-2, with D possibly TRBD1 on 6 matching bases. In germline, CDR1 is SEHNR, CDR2 FQNEAQ (reference sequence). This CDR3 comprises 15 residues. Incomplete CDR3 DNA: TGTGCCAGCAGCTTCTTTGGCAGGGGAGGCGACGAC. Translation gives CASSFFGRGGDD. The entire CDR3 sequence reads CASSFFGRGGDDYTF.

Judged by frequency, this clone is medium-sized. The CDR3 loop reads CSARAPRSSADYNEQFF. The part of the CDR3 DNA that was read is TGCAGTGCTAGAGCACCTAGGAGTAGCGCCGACTACAATGAG. The V and J genes are TRBV20-1 and TRBJ2-1; D possibly corresponds to TRBD2 (5 bases). The missing CDR3 end, 3 residues past where the read stops, is filled in from the germline J gene. CDR3 length: 17 residues. V lost 1 base and J lost 3, with 19 bases in between. Germline CDR1 DFQATT, CDR2 SNEGSKA (reference sequence).

CDR3 protein: CASSFSDALLSGNTIYF. The DNA read from the CDR3 is TGTGCCAGCAGCTTTAGTGATGCGTTGCTCTCTGGAAACACC. V usage is TRBV7-4 and J usage is TRBJ1-3; D not certain. The missing CDR3 end, 3 residues past where the read stops, is filled in from the germline J gene. CDR3 length: 17 residues. V dropped 3 bases and J dropped 0 bases, with 15 bases sitting between them. Germline values: CDR1 SGHVT, CDR2 SQSDAQ.

On this clone itself: The CDR3 goes on 3 residues after the read ends, and that part is filled in from the germline J gene. This chain links TRBV7-2 with TRBJ2-3; D unresolved. V shed 3 bases and J shed 3 bases, with 4 bases lying between them. Germline CDR1 reads SGHTA; CDR2 reads FQGNSA. There are 12 residues in the CDR3. CDR3 amino acids: CASSFFTDTQYF. The sequenced part of the CDR3 DNA is TGTGCCAGCAGCTTCTTTACAGATACG.

On this clone: The CDR3 extends 3 residues past the end of the read, so its final part is completed from the germline J gene. This chain connects TRBV2 to TRBJ2-2; D gene uncertain. Germline values: CDR1 SNHLY, CDR2 FYNNEI. The CDR3 spans 15 residues. The sequenced CDR3 bases are TGTGCCAGCAGTCCGACGGCCAGGTCTAATGAAAAG. It encodes CASSPTARSNEK. The entire CDR3 sequence reads CASSPTARSNEKLFF.

Concerning this clone: The DNA ends 3 residues before the CDR3 does, and the rest of the CDR3 is filled in from the germline J gene. This rearrangement joins TRBV19 to TRBJ2-7, with TRBD1 identical over 9 bases. The V gene end was trimmed by 4 bases and the J gene end by 3 bases; junction bases not matched to a gene: 7. The germline V gene encodes CDR1 LNHDA and CDR2 SQIVND (reference sequence). The CDR3 length is 15 residues. This CDR3 reads CASSTGTGTFYEQYF. CDR3 DNA, as far as it was read: TGTGCCAGTAGTACCGGGACAGGGACTTTCTACGAG.

With regard to this clone: The read falls 3 residues short of the CDR3 end, and the missing part is taken from the germline J gene. The chain joins TRBV30 to TRBJ1-3, with 9 bases aligning to TRBD1. The V and J ends lost 3 bases and 7 bases, in that order; junction bases with no gene match: 4. Germline V gene sequence: CDR1 GTSNPN, CDR2 SVGIG (reference sequence). The CDR3 length is 13 residues. The CDR3 protein is CAWSGQGFNTIYF. The sequenced part of the CDR3 DNA is TGTGCCTGGAGCGGACAGGGGTTTAACACC.

With regard to this clone: The read gets to within 3 residues of the CDR3 end, and the germline J gene fills in the rest. This chain connects TRBV7-2 to TRBJ1-2; 8 bases align to TRBD1. The germline V gene has CDR1 SGHTA and CDR2 FQGNSA. This CDR3 has 15 residues. The part of the CDR3 DNA that was read is TGTGCCAGCAGCCCAGCAGGGACAGGATCCTACGAC. Its protein product is CASSPAGTGSYD. From start to end, the CDR3 is CASSPAGTGSYDYTF.

Worth noting for this clone: The sequence runs out 3 residues before the end of the CDR3; the remainder is reconstructed from the germline J gene. This chain connects TRBV7-9 to TRBJ1-6; 8 nucleotides align to TRBD1. The CDR3 is 13 amino acids. CDR1 is SEHNR and CDR2 is FQNEAQ in the germline V gene (reference sequence). CDR3 DNA (partial): TGTGCCAGCAGCCCGACAGGGGTAGAGCCC. This codes for CASSPTGVEP. The entire CDR3 reads CASSPTGVEPLHF.

On this clone: The read ends 3 residues early relative to the CDR3; the germline J gene fills the gap. The chain recombines TRBV19 with TRBJ2-2; 8 positions match TRBD2. The ends lost 5 bases at V and 3 bases at J; junction bases unmatched: 17. In germline, CDR1 is LNHDA, CDR2 SQIVND (reference sequence). The length of the CDR3 is 19 residues. CDR3 bases read: TGTGCCAGTAGTGCATTCCCCCTATTAACTAGCGGTGACACCGGGGAG. This translates into CASSAFPLLTSGDTGE. The entire CDR3 is CASSAFPLLTSGDTGELFF.

The CDR3 protein is CASCWRVRDINEQYF. The covered CDR3 bases are TGTGCCAGTTGTTGGAGGGTCCGGGACATCAACGAG. This chain connects TRBV19 to TRBJ2-7; tentatively, D is TRBD1 or TRBD2 (6 bases each). The CDR3 goes on 3 residues after the read ends, and that part is filled in from the germline J gene. CDR3 length equals 15 residues. The germline V gene has CDR1 LNHDA and CDR2 SQIVND (reference sequence). V lost 8 bases and J 5 bases, leaving 22 bases between the germline ends.

A remark on this clone: The CDR3 end lies 3 residues beyond the end of the read and is filled in from the germline J gene. The rearrangement links TRBV5-1 to TRBJ1-2; D remains ambiguous. V shed 6 bases and J shed 3 bases, with 6 bases lying between them. The CDR3 covers 11 residues. Germline lookup yields CDR1 SGHRS and CDR2 YFSETQ. CDR3 amino acids: CASTGDYGYTF. The part of the CDR3 DNA that was read is TGCGCCAGCACCGGGGACTATGGC.

Concerning this clone itself: With the read ending 3 residues before the CDR3 end, the germline J gene is used to fill in that end. This sequence joins TRBV11-2 and TRBJ2-1; D is unresolved. CDR1 is SGHAT and CDR2 is FQNNGV in the germline V gene. Trimming shortened V by 2 bases and J by 0 bases, and 8 bases separated the two germline ends. The length of the CDR3 is 15 residues. The sequenced part of the CDR3 DNA is TGTGCCAGCAGCTTAAGGGTTAGCTCCTACAATGAG. As protein: CASSLRVSSYNE. From start to end, the CDR3 is CASSLRVSSYNEQFF. The full variable domain, its missing parts supplied by reference TRBV11-2 and TRBJ2-1, is EAGVAQSPRYKIIEKRQSVAFWCNPISGHATLYWYQQILGQGPKLLIQFQNNGVVDDSQLPKDRFSAERLKGVDSTLKIQPAKLEDSAVYLCASSLRVSSYNEQFFGPGTRLTVL.